The 25 T cell receptor beta chains below come from one sample, sequenced in a study of shared clonotypes between healthy human individuals. Some clones are missing from TCRdb's copy, which holds only in-frame ones; the method was immunoSEQ multiplex PCR. The sample carries more than 1,200,000 clones, 98% to 99% recorded once. The material sequenced was naive CD4+ T cells sorted from blood. The subset was: CD45RA+ positively selected. These receptors all stem from a young man in good health.

Here the CDR3 reads CAIRGERGEGTEAFF. The CDR3 DNA reads as TGTGCCATCAGGGGAGAGAGGGGCGAGGGCACTGAAGCTTTCTTT. The V and J genes are TRBV10-3 and TRBJ1-1; D may be TRBD1 (5 bases). V lost 6 bases, J lost 4 bases, and 18 bases lay in between. CDR3 length equals 15 residues. From germline, CDR1 is ENHRY and CDR2 SYGVKD.

The table lists this clone with a count of one. The chain joins TRBV7-8 to TRBJ2-5; D assignment may be TRBD1 or TRBD2 (5 bases each). The germline CDR1 and CDR2 sequences are SGHVS and FQNEAQ. The V and J ends lost 0 bases and 2 bases respectively, with 10 bases between them. The CDR3 covers 15 residues. The CDR3 is CASSLAGAAQETQYF. CDR3 DNA sequence: TGTGCCAGCAGCTTAGCCGGGGCAGCACAAGAGACCCAGTACTTC.

The chain recombines TRBV15 with TRBJ2-1; TRBD2 aligns across 13 bases. Germline V gives CDR1 LNHNV, CDR2 YYDKDF (reference sequence). CDR3 size: 16 residues. V was pared by 11 bases and J by 0 bases, with 7 bases of the junction left unmatched. CDR3 sequence (DNA): TGTGCCTCGACTAGCGGGAGGTCGGGCTCCTACAATGAGCAGTTCTTC. Its protein is CASTSGRSGSYNEQFF. Variable domain in full (rest from reference TRBV15 and TRBJ2-1): DAMVIQNPRYQVTQFGKPVTLSCSQTLNHNVMYWYQQKSSQAPKLLFHYYDKDFNNEADTPDNFQSRRPNTSFCFLDIRSPGLGDTAMYLCASTSGRSGSYNEQFFGPGTRLTVL.

The chain is built from TRBV11-2 and TRBJ2-4, with a tentative D call TRBD2 (6 bases). V lost 4 bases and J lost 7, with 23 bases in between. The germline V gene has CDR1 SGHAT and CDR2 FQNNGV. The CDR3 covers 17 residues. The CDR3: CASSSSGDRGIGNIQYF. The CDR3 DNA follows: TGTGCCAGCAGCTCCTCGGGGGATCGGGGAATCGGTAACATTCAGTACTTC.

The rearrangement links TRBV9 to TRBJ2-5; D possibly corresponds to TRBD1 (6 bases). Germline V CDR1 and CDR2: SGDLS, YYNGEE. V was clipped by 4 bases and J by 5 bases, with 18 bases between them. This CDR3 region has 15 residues. The CDR3 protein is CASSITGFPRETQYF. The DNA of the CDR3 is TGTGCCAGCAGCATAACAGGGTTTCCGAGGGAGACCCAGTACTTC.

V and J are TRBV11-2 and TRBJ2-2, with 9 bases fitting TRBD1. Trimming removed 4 bases from V and 6 bases from J; junction bases left unmatched: 9. The V gene's germline CDR1 is SGHAT and CDR2 FQNNGV. This CDR3 has 16 amino acids. CDR3 protein: CASSSYRGLVAGELFF. The DNA of the CDR3 is TGTGCCAGCAGCTCCTACAGGGGGCTAGTAGCCGGGGAGCTGTTTTTT.

The rearrangement uses TRBV7-7 and TRBJ2-5, with TRBD2 identical over 8 bases. V lost 5 bases, J lost 4 bases, and 12 bases stayed unmatched. This CDR3 comprises 16 residues. Per the germline V gene, CDR1 is SSHAT and CDR2 is FNYEAQ (reference sequence). The CDR3 DNA reads as TGTGCCAGCAGCCCTAGTGTATGGCTAGCGGGAGAGACCCAGTACTTC. This encodes CASSPSVWLAGETQYF.

Comment on this clone: Other DNA sequences in the same sample also yield this CDR3. This chain connects TRBV9 to TRBJ1-1; TRBD1 is a possible D gene (5 bases). This CDR3 spans 14 amino acids. The V end lost 3 bases, the J end lost 2 bases, and 11 bases lay between the germline ends. Germline assignment: CDR1 SGDLS and CDR2 YYNGEE. The CDR3 is CASSATGFNTEAFF. CDR3 coding DNA: TGTGCCAGCAGCGCTACAGGATTCAACACTGAAGCTTTCTTT.

The rearrangement links TRBV7-9 to TRBJ1-5, with a tentative D call TRBD1 (5 bases). The CDR3 consists of 15 residues. Germline CDR1 SEHNR, CDR2 FQNEAQ (reference sequence). The germline V and J ends were trimmed by 5 bases and 2 bases, with 13 bases remaining between them. CDR3 nucleotide sequence: TGTGCCAGCAGCCAAGAAGGCAGGGGCAATCAGCCCCAGCATTTT. This codes for CASSQEGRGNQPQHF.

The chain links TRBV18 to TRBJ2-1; 8 bases agree with TRBD1. Germline CDR1 is KGHSH and CDR2 is LQKENI. The trim removed 4 bases at V and 1 base at J, leaving 6 bases unmatched. The CDR3 has 16 residues. CDR3 nucleotide sequence: TGTGCCAGCTCACTGTACCGGGACAGGTCCTACAATGAGCAGTTCTTC. The encoded protein is CASSLYRDRSYNEQFF.

This chain links TRBV18 with TRBJ2-7; 7 nucleotides line up with TRBD2. Germline lookup yields CDR1 KGHSH and CDR2 LQKENI. Trimming at V came to 3 bases and at J to 6 bases, leaving 8 bases not matched to a gene. The CDR3 extends over 14 amino acids. The CDR3, as DNA: TGTGCCAGCTCACCGATAGGGACTATCGCCGAGCAGTACTTC. This sequence encodes CASSPIGTIAEQYF.

The V and J genes are TRBV18 and TRBJ2-5; no reliable D call. The germline gives CDR1 KGHSH, CDR2 LQKENI. CDR3 length: 15 residues. Trimming removed 4 bases at V and 7 bases at J, with 19 bases between. Here the CDR3 reads CASSREDPSLGTQYF. DNA for the CDR3: TGTGCCAGCTCACGAGAGGACCCGAGCTTGGGGACCCAGTACTTC.

This chain uses TRBV10-2 with TRBJ2-1, with TRBD2 matching 9 bases. After removal of 6 bases from V and 7 bases from J, the junction contained 13 bases not matched to a gene. Germline-derived CDR1 and CDR2 are WSHSY and SAAADI. This CDR3 comprises 16 residues. CDR3: CASSDLLAGLGNEQFF. The CDR3, as DNA: TGCGCCAGCAGCGACTTACTAGCGGGCCTAGGGAATGAGCAGTTCTTC.

This chain links TRBV18 with TRBJ2-5, with D perhaps given as TRBD1 or TRBD2 (6 bases each). Germline loops: CDR1 KGHSH, CDR2 LQKENI. Trimming took 2 bases from V and 7 from J, leaving 11 bases between them. The CDR3 totals 13 residues. CDR3 coding DNA: TGTGCCAGCTCACCAGGGGGGCTATCGACCCAGTACTTC. It codes for CASSPGGLSTQYF. The full variable domain, its missing parts supplied by reference TRBV18 and TRBJ2-5, is NAGVMQNPRHLVRRRGQEARLRCSPMKGHSHVYWYRQLPEEGLKFMVYLQKENIIDESGMPKERFSAEFPKEGPSILRIQQVVRGDSAAYFCASSPGGLSTQYFGPGTRLLVL.

The CDR3 coding sequence is TGTGCCAGCAGCTTGGCCATAGTGGGAGGGGAGCTGTTTTTT. It yields the protein CASSLAIVGGELFF. The rearrangement uses TRBV5-6 and TRBJ2-2; D remains unclear. The CDR3 totals 14 residues. Looked up from germline, CDR1 is SGHDT and CDR2 is YYEEEE. V lost 0 bases to trimming and J lost 8 bases, with 11 bases between them.

This rearrangement joins TRBV9 to TRBJ2-1; D is ambiguous. The germline V gene has CDR1 SGDLS and CDR2 YYNGEE. Trimming removed 4 bases from V and 8 bases from J, with 19 bases in between. This CDR3 is 15 amino acids long. CDR3 protein: CASSPTSDSFYEQFF. The CDR3, as DNA: TGTGCCAGCAGCCCAACCTCAGACTCGTTCTATGAGCAGTTCTTC.

The gene calls are TRBV27 and TRBJ2-1, with 12 bases aligning to TRBD2. Per germline, CDR1 MNHEY and CDR2 SMNVEV (reference sequence). The CDR3 covers 15 residues. Trimming removed 7 bases from V and 7 bases from J; junction bases left unmatched: 8. Here the CDR3 DNA reads TGTGCCAGCAATCCCCTAGCGGGAGGGTATAATGAGCAGTTCTTC. Protein product: CASNPLAGGYNEQFF.

This clone was picked up one time. Different DNA sequences within this sample yield the same CDR3. J is TRBJ2-7 and V is TRBV27, with a weak D call TRBD2 (5 bases). The V end was cut by 2 bases, the J end by 5 bases, with 7 bases between. Germline loops: CDR1 MNHEY, CDR2 SMNVEV (reference sequence). The CDR3 consists of 12 residues. CDR3 protein: CASSLRGDEQYF. CDR3 nucleotide sequence: TGTGCCAGCAGTTTACGGGGTGACGAGCAGTACTTC.

The gene calls are TRBV9 and TRBJ2-7; no firm D call. V dropped 3 bases and J dropped 5 bases, with 12 bases sitting between them. Germline V gene lookup returns CDR1 SGDLS and CDR2 YYNGEE. The CDR3 is 13 residues long. The CDR3 reads CASSAPGVNEQYF. DNA for the CDR3: TGTGCCAGCAGCGCCCCTGGCGTCAACGAGCAGTACTTC.

The V and J genes are TRBV6-5 and TRBJ2-3, with 10 bases fitting TRBD2. The CDR3 contains 15 residues. CDR1 is MNHEY, CDR2 SVGAGI, per germline. V lost 5 bases and J lost 1; bases outside the gene matches: 3. CDR3 in amino acids: CASSPGTSGTDTQYF. CDR3 DNA: TGTGCCAGCAGTCCCGGGACTAGCGGCACAGATACGCAGTATTTT.

V and J are TRBV5-1 and TRBJ1-1; TRBD1 agrees at 7 bases. Germline lookup yields CDR1 SGHRS and CDR2 YFSETQ. Unmatched junction bases numbered 4, after V lost 1 base and J lost 1 base. This CDR3 contains 15 residues. In DNA, the CDR3 is TGCGCCAGCAGCTTGCAGGGGGGACGGAACACTGAAGCTTTCTTT. The encoded protein is CASSLQGGRNTEAFF.

This rearrangement joins TRBV6-5 to TRBJ2-5, with no clear D. The CDR3 is 13 residues long. The germline V gene encodes CDR1 MNHEY and CDR2 SVGAGI. V lost 6 bases, J lost 5 bases, and 13 bases lay in between. CDR3 DNA sequence: TGTGCCAGCAGCCTAAACCCGGTTGAGACCCAGTACTTC. Translation: CASSLNPVETQYF.

With respect to this clone: One end of the junction varies from germline; a read error may be responsible. The gene calls are TRBV5-1 and TRBJ2-7, with D tentatively TRBD1 (5 bases). The length of the CDR3 is 15 residues. Germline assignment: CDR1 SGHRS and CDR2 YFSETQ. In DNA form, the CDR3 reads TGCGCCAGCAGCTTGATGGGGCAGGGCTCCCACGAGCAGTACTTC. Translation: CASSLMGQGSHEQYF. The full variable domain, in which reference TRBV5-1 and TRBJ2-7 provide the parts outside the CDR3, is KAGVTQTPRYLIKTRGQQVTLSCSPISGHRSVSWYQQTPGQGLQFLFEYFSETQRNKGNFPGRFSGRQFSNSRSEMNVSTLELGDSALYLCASSLMGQGSHEQYFGPGTRLTVT.

A word on this clone: The same CDR3 can be traced to other DNA sequences in this sample. The chain uses TRBV6-5 and TRBJ2-7; either TRBD1 or TRBD2 may fit D (5 bases each). The CDR3 runs 12 residues. Germline CDR1 and CDR2: MNHEY and SVGAGI. V lost 0 bases and J lost 7, with 7 bases in between. CDR3 sequence reads: CASSYSGVEQYF. Written as DNA, the CDR3 is TGTGCCAGCAGTTACTCGGGGGTGGAGCAGTACTTC.

The rearrangement links TRBV5-8 to TRBJ2-7; D gene uncertain. V lost 0 bases and J lost 1, with 14 bases in between. The CDR3 covers 16 residues. Germline V CDR1 and CDR2: SGHTS, YDEGEE. The CDR3 spells CASSLVRVGLSYEQYF. CDR3 coding DNA: TGTGCCAGCAGCTTGGTCCGGGTTGGGTTGTCCTACGAGCAGTACTTC. The whole variable domain, remainder taken from reference TRBV5-8 and TRBJ2-7, is EAGVTQSPTHLIKTRGQQATLRCSPISGHTSVYWYQQALGLGLQFLLWYDEGEERNRGNFPPRFSGRQFPNYSSELNVNALELEDSALYLCASSLVRVGLSYEQYFGPGTRLTVT.